This T cell receptor beta chain was sequenced for a study of identical twins. TCRdb processed the 5' RACE reads anew with MiXCR; each CDR3 protein has one entry. The table records approximately 680,000 distinct CDR3 sequences, about 7.1% of them present only once. The CDR3 loop spans 17 amino acids. The V and J ends lost 1 base and 1 base respectively, with 17 bases between them. Germline CDR1 is SQVTM and CDR2 is ANQGSEA. This clonotype was counted at least ten times. These same records also appear under a second study, on yellow fever vaccine responses in identical twins.

The TCR sequence derives from a woman aged 18 to 35 in good health. The chain recombines TRBV29-1 with TRBJ2-4; D may be TRBD2 (6 bases). Sequenced input: PBMCs. CDR3 in amino acids: CSVEVLVGTSAKNIQYF. The CDR3 DNA follows: TGCAGCGTTGAAGTATTGGTAGGAACTAGCGCCAAAAACATTCAGTACTTC. Together with reference TRBV29-1 and TRBJ2-4, the CDR3 gives the full variable domain: SAVISQKPSRDICQRGTSLTIQCQVDSQVTMMFWYRQQPGQSLTLIATANQGSEATYESGFVIDKFPISRPNLTFSTLTVSNMSPEDSSIYLCSVEVLVGTSAKNIQYFGAGTRLSVL.